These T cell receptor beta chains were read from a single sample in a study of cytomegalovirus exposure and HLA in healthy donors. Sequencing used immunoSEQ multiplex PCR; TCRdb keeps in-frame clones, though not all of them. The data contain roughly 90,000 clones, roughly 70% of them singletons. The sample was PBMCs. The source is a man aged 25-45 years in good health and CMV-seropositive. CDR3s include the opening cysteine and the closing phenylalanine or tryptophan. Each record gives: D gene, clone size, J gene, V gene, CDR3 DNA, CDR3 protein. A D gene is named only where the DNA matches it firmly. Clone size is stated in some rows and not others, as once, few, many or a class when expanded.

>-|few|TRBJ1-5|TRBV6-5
TGTGCCAGCAGTCCCGAGTTGTATAGCAATCAGCCCCAGCATTTT
CASSPELYSNQPQHF
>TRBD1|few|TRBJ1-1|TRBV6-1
TGTGCCAGCAGCCCTGGACAGGGGGTGGAAACTGAAGCTTTCTTT
CASSPGQGVETEAFF
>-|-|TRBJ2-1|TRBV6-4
TGTGCCAGCAGTGCCTCACCAGGGTTGGGTGAGCAGTTCTTC
CASSASPGLGEQFF
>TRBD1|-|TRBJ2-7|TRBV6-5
TGTGCCAGTCCGCCCGGGGACAGGTACCACGAGCAGTACTTC
CASPPGDRYHEQYF
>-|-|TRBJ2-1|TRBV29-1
TGCAGCGTTGGACAGCGAGACAATGAGCAGTTCTTC
CSVGQRDNEQFF
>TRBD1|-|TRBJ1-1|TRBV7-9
TGTGCCAGCAGCGGGTGGGACAGTATGAACACTGAAGCTTTCTTT
CASSGWDSMNTEAFF
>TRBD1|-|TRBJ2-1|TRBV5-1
TGCGCCAGCAGCTCTGGACAGGGGGGTAATGAGCAGTTCTTC
CASSSGQGGNEQFF
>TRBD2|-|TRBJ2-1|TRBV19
TGTGCCAGTAGTCCGCGACTAGACCGGGAGGCTAACAATGAGCAGTTCTTC
CASSPRLDREANNEQFF
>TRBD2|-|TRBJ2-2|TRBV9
TGTGCCAGCAGCGCCAGGGTAGCGGGGGGGCGGTTCACCGGGGAGCTGTTTTTT
CASSARVAGGRFTGELFF
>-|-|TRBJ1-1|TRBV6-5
TGTGCCAGCAGTTACATTAAGAACACTGAAGCTTTCTTT
CASSYIKNTEAFF
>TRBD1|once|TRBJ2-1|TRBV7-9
TGTGCCAGCAGCTTCCCGGGACAGGGGGCCTACAATGAGCAGTTCTTC
CASSFPGQGAYNEQFF
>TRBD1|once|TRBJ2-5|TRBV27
TGTGCCAGCAGTTCCTACAGGGGGCCACCTAGGGAGACCCAGTACTTC
CASSSYRGPPRETQYF
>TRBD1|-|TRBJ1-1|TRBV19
TGTGCCAGTAGTACACAGGGGGCGGTGGACACTGAAGCTTTCTTT
CASSTQGAVDTEAFF
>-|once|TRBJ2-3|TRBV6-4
TGTGCCAGCGGATGCCCGACTAGAGATACGCAGTATTTT
CASGCPTRDTQYF
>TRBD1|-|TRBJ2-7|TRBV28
TGTGCCAGCACCCCGCCCGGACAGGGCCTTTGGCAGTACTTC
CASTPPGQGLWQYF
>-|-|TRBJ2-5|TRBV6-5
TGTGCCAGCAGTTACGAACAGGCCCAGTACTTC
CASSYEQAQYF
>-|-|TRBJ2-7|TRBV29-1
TGCAGCGCCCGACGGGAGAGCTCCTACGAGCAGTACTTC
CSARRESSYEQYF
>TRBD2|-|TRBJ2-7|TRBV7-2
TGTGCCAGCAGTTCGAGGGGCACCTTGCGGGGGTCCTACGAGCAGTACTTC
CASSSRGTLRGSYEQYF
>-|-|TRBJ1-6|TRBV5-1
TGCGCCAGCAGCGTTTCTAGCTCCTATAATTCACCCCTCCACTTT
CASSVSSSYNSPLHF
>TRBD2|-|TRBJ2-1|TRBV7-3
TGTGCCAGCAGCAAGTCAAGCGGGGGGTTCGATGAGCAGTTCTTC
CASSKSSGGFDEQFF
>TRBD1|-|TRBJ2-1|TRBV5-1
TGCGCCAGCAGCTCGGGACAGGGGGCGACGCCCACTAATGAGCAGTTCTTC
CASSSGQGATPTNEQFF
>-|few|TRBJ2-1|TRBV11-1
TGTGCCAGCAGCTCCGCCCGACAGCAAGAGTTCTTC
CASSSARQQEFF
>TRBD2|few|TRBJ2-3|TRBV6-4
TGTGCCAGCAGTGCCACTAGCGGGGGTTCAGATACGCAGTATTTT
CASSATSGGSDTQYF
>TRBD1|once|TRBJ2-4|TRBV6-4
TGTGCCAGCAGTGAGGGGCAGGGGGCATACATTCAGTACTTC
CASSEGQGAYIQYF
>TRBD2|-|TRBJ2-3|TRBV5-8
TGTGCCAGCAGCTTGAGCGGGGGTACAGATACGCAGTATTTT
CASSLSGGTDTQYF
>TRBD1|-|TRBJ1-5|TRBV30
TGTGCCTGGAGCCAGACAGGGGTTCGCAATCAGCCCCAGCATTTT
CAWSQTGVRNQPQHF
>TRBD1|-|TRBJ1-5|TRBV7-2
TGTGCCAGCAGCAGTACAGGGGGCAATAGACAGCCCCAGCATTTT
CASSSTGGNRQPQHF
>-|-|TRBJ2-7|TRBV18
TGTGCCAGCTCAAGCTCGACAGTGAACTACGAGCAGTACTTC
CASSSSTVNYEQYF
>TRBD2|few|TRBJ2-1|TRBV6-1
TGTGCCAGCAGTGAACAAATCGGGGGGACCGTCGGCTTCTTC
CASSEQIGGTVGFF
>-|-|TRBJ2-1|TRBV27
TGTGCCAGCAGTTTTTGGGGGCCGAGAAATGAGCAGTTCTTC
CASSFWGPRNEQFF
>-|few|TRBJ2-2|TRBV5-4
TGTGCCAGCAGCTCTGATCCGGGACAGAACACCGGGGAGCTGTTTTTT
CASSSDPGQNTGELFF
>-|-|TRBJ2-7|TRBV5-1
TGCGCCAGCAGCTTGACGGGGGAGTCCCACGAGCAGTACTTC
CASSLTGESHEQYF
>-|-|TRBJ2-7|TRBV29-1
TGCAGCGTACCAGGCGGGGGGACAGTCTACGAGCAGTACTTC
CSVPGGGTVYEQYF
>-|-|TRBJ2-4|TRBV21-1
TGTGCCAGCAGCAAAGGGTGGCGGGAGGGCCGGAGGCCGAACATTCAGTACTTC
CASSKGWREGRRPNIQYF
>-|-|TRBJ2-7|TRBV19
TGTGCCAGTAGTATACAAGCAGGAACCTACGAGCAGTACTTC
CASSIQAGTYEQYF
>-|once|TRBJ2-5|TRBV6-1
TGTGCCAGCAGAAAGCCTCGGACACTTCAAGAGACCCAGTACTTC
CASRKPRTLQETQYF
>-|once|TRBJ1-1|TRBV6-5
TGTGCCAGCAGTTATTCTTTTGTCGGGGCTGAAGCTTTCTTT
CASSYSFVGAEAFF
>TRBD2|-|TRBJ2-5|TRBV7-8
TGTGCCAGCAGCTTAGGCACTAGCGGAGCGGAGACCCAGTACTTC
CASSLGTSGAETQYF
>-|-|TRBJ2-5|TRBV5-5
TGTGCCAGCAGCCCCGGAGGGGCCACTCAAGAGACCCAGTACTTC
CASSPGGATQETQYF
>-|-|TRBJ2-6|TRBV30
TGTGCCTGGAGTTGGGACACCGCTGGGGCCAACGTCCTGACTTTC
CAWSWDTAGANVLTF
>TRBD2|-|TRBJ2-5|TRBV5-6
TGTGCCAGCAGCTTAGGACTAGCGGGAGTTACCCAGTACTTC
CASSLGLAGVTQYF
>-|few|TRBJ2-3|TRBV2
TGTGCCAGCAGGGACATTTTGGATACGCAGTATTTT
CASRDILDTQYF
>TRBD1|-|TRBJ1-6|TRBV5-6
TGTGCCAGCAGCTGGGGACAGGGAGGCAATTCACCCCTCCACTTT
CASSWGQGGNSPLHF
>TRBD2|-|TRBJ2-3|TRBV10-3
TGTGCCATCAGTGACTTGTCTAGCGGACGTACGCAGTATTTT
CAISDLSSGRTQYF
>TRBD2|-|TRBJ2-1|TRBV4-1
TGCGCCGCCAGTAGCGGGGGGTATGAGCAGTTCTTC
CAASSGGYEQFF
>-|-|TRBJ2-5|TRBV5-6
TGTGCCAGCAGCTCTATGACAGGTTTAAGGGCAGAGACCCAGTACTTC
CASSSMTGLRAETQYF
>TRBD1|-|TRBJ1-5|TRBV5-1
TGCGCCAGCAGCCTGGGGACAGGGGCTGTGGGAACTCAGCCCCAGCATTTT
CASSLGTGAVGTQPQHF
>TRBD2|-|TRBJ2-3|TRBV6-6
TGTGCCAGCAGTTACCGGCTAGCGGGAGTGACAGATACGCAGTATTTT
CASSYRLAGVTDTQYF